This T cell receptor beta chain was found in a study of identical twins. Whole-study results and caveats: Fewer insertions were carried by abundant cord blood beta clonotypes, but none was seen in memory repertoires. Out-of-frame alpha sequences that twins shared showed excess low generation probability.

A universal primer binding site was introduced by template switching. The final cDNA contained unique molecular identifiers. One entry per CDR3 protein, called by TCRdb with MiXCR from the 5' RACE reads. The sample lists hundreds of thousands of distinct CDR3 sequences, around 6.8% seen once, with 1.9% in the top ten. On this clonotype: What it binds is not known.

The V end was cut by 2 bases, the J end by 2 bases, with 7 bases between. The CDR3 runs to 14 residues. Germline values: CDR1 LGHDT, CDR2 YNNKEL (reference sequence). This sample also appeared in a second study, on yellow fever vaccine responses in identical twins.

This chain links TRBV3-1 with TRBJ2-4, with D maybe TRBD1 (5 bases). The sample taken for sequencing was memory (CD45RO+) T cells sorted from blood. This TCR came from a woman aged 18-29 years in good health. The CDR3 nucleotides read TGTGCCAGCAGCCAACCAGGGACCAAAAACATTCAGTACTTC. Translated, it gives CASSQPGTKNIQYF.